What follows are 24 T cell receptor beta chains derived from one specimen sequenced in a study of cytomegalovirus exposure and HLA in healthy donors. 60 Vbeta and 13 Jbeta primers were used in PCR. Assay: immunoSEQ multiplex PCR; the TCRdb copy retains only in-frame clones and omits some. This sample has about 270,000 clones, with roughly two thirds found just once. Sequencing used PBMCs. Every receptor here comes from a female donor in good health and CMV-seronegative.

CDR3 DNA: TGTGCCAGCAGCTTAGGAGCTCCCGTCCGCTATGGCTACACCTTC. Protein: CASSLGAPVRYGYTF. The V and J genes are TRBV7-9 and TRBJ1-2; no firm D call. This CDR3 comprises 15 residues. The germline V and J ends were trimmed by 1 base and 4 bases, with 13 bases remaining between them. The germline CDR1 and CDR2 sequences are SEHNR and FQNEAQ (reference sequence). The full variable domain, its missing parts supplied by reference TRBV7-9 and TRBJ1-2, is DTGVSQNPRHKITKRGQNVTFRCDPISEHNRLYWYRQTLGQGPEFLTYFQNEAQLEKSRLLSDRFSAERPKGSFSTLEIQRTEQGDSAMYLCASSLGAPVRYGYTFGSGTRLTVV.

The chain couples TRBV28 to TRBJ2-1; TRBD1 aligns across 7 bases. The CDR3 is 15 amino acids. Germline V CDR1 and CDR2: MDHEN, SYDVKM. Trimming removed 6 bases from V and 0 bases from J; junction bases left unmatched: 5. The CDR3, as DNA: TGTGCCAGCAGGGGTCCAGGGGGCTCCTACAATGAGCAGTTCTTC. Its protein is CASRGPGGSYNEQFF.

The sample holds a few counts of this clone. The chain couples TRBV5-1 to TRBJ2-7, with 9 bases identical to TRBD2. This CDR3 is 15 amino acids long. Germline lookup yields CDR1 SGHRS and CDR2 YFSETQ. J lost 7 bases, V lost 2 bases, and 10 bases had no gene match. The CDR3 loop reads CASSLSAKSGGEQYF. The CDR3 nucleotides read TGCGCCAGCAGCTTATCAGCCAAAAGCGGGGGGGAGCAGTACTTC.

V is TRBV11-1 and J is TRBJ2-7; D gene ambiguous. Trimming removed 2 bases at V and 2 bases at J, with 7 bases between. The CDR3 loop spans 13 amino acids. Germline CDR1 is SGHAT and CDR2 is FQDESV (reference sequence). The CDR3 reads CASSLQVPYEQYF. The DNA of the CDR3 is TGTGCCAGCAGCTTACAGGTGCCCTACGAGCAGTACTTC.

V is TRBV28 and J is TRBJ2-1; tentatively, D is TRBD1 (5 bases). The length of the CDR3 is 14 residues. Trimming pared 6 bases from V and 9 bases from J, leaving 18 bases between. The germline gives CDR1 MDHEN, CDR2 SYDVKM. The CDR3 region is CASSPMGPVGEQFF. The CDR3 region has the DNA TGTGCCAGCAGCCCTATGGGGCCTGTGGGTGAGCAGTTCTTC.

The rearrangement links TRBV27 to TRBJ2-1, with D maybe TRBD2 (5 bases). The CDR3 covers 15 residues. Germline values: CDR1 MNHEY, CDR2 SMNVEV (reference sequence). Trimming removed 5 bases from V and 3 bases from J, with 14 bases in between. CDR3 sequence: CASSAPGFRYNEQFF. CDR3 nucleotides: TGTGCCAGCAGTGCCCCGGGATTTCGCTACAATGAGCAGTTCTTC.

The rearrangement links TRBV27 to TRBJ2-3; 8 bases fit TRBD1. The CDR3 length is 15 residues. CDR1 is MNHEY, CDR2 SMNVEV, per germline (reference sequence). J was trimmed by 7 bases and V by 3 bases; bases with no gene match: 9. CDR3: CASSLKGQAAYTQYF. For the CDR3, the DNA is TGTGCCAGCAGTTTGAAGGGACAGGCAGCTTATACGCAGTATTTT.

The chain recombines TRBV10-2 with TRBJ1-1; TRBD1 aligns across 8 bases. V shed 8 bases, J shed 0 bases, and the junction held 17 bases outside the gene matches. The CDR3 is 18 residues long. Germline lookup yields CDR1 WSHSY and CDR2 SAAADI. The CDR3 region has the DNA TGCGCCAGCGCCACATTAAGTTCAGGGGGCTTTTTGAACACTGAAGCTTTCTTT. This codes for CASATLSSGGFLNTEAFF.

This clone was detected once. J is TRBJ1-2 and V is TRBV18; no clear D. Trimming removed 6 bases at V and 8 bases at J, with 16 bases between. CDR1 KGHSH and CDR2 LQKENI come from the germline V gene. The CDR3 sequence is 13 residues long. The CDR3 nucleotides read TGTGCCAGCTCTTTAACCGAGGCAGTGGGCTACACCTTC. This encodes CASSLTEAVGYTF.

This clone was seen just once. This chain uses TRBV18 with TRBJ1-2, with 7 bases fitting TRBD1. V shed 3 bases, J shed 7 bases, and the junction held 14 bases outside the gene matches. Germline lookup yields CDR1 KGHSH and CDR2 LQKENI. The length of the CDR3 is 16 residues. The CDR3 coding sequence is TGTGCCAGCTCACCGGGTAATCAGGGGGGCCTTGGTGGCTACACCTTC. The encoded protein is CASSPGNQGGLGGYTF.

This chain joins TRBV7-9 and TRBJ1-1; no reliable D call. The germline CDR1 and CDR2 sequences are SEHNR and FQNEAQ (reference sequence). The CDR3 runs 16 residues. V gave up 4 bases and J gave up 0 bases, with 15 bases separating them. The CDR3 is CASSSIRYSMNTEAFF. In nucleotides, the CDR3 is TGTGCCAGCAGCTCCATCCGGTACAGCATGAACACTGAAGCTTTCTTT. The variable domain in full, completed from reference TRBV7-9 and TRBJ1-1, reads DTGVSQNPRHKITKRGQNVTFRCDPISEHNRLYWYRQTLGQGPEFLTYFQNEAQLEKSRLLSDRFSAERPKGSFSTLEIQRTEQGDSAMYLCASSSIRYSMNTEAFFGQGTRLTVV.

This clone turned up a few times. The rearrangement joins TRBV28 to TRBJ2-7, with TRBD1 identical over 10 bases. CDR3 length equals 14 residues. V lost 7 bases to trimming and J lost 2 bases; unmatched junction nucleotides: 5. Germline assignment: CDR1 MDHEN and CDR2 SYDVKM. CDR3 bases: TGTGCCAGCACCTGGGACAGGGGCACCTACGAGCAGTACTTC. Encoded protein: CASTWDRGTYEQYF.

The rearrangement links TRBV27 to TRBJ2-7; D not resolved. The germline V gene has CDR1 MNHEY and CDR2 SMNVEV (reference sequence). The CDR3 is 14 amino acids. With 4 bases removed from V and 2 bases from J, the gap between germline ends came to 12 bases. The CDR3 DNA reads TGTGCCAGCAGTTCCTTGGGCTCAACCTACGAGCAGTACTTC. It codes for CASSSLGSTYEQYF.

This clone turned up a few times. The chain uses TRBV6-1 and TRBJ2-7; D is perhaps TRBD2 (6 bases). Germline V CDR1 and CDR2: MNHNS, SASEGT. The CDR3 consists of 14 residues. Trimming left V 9 bases short and J 5 bases short, with 20 bases between. The DNA of the CDR3 is TGTGCCAGTGGAGAGGACGGGGGTTACCACGAGCAGTACTTC. This sequence encodes CASGEDGGYHEQYF.

The J gene is TRBJ1-6, the V gene TRBV2, with a weak D call TRBD1 (6 bases). V lost 7 bases and J lost 0, with 19 bases in between. Germline V gene sequence: CDR1 SNHLY, CDR2 FYNNEI. CDR3 size: 18 residues. The chain's CDR3 is CASTTWGLQSSYNSPLHF. The CDR3 DNA follows: TGTGCCAGCACGACTTGGGGGCTCCAGAGCTCCTATAATTCACCCCTCCACTTT. Supplemented by reference TRBV2 and TRBJ1-6, the full variable domain reads EPEVTQTPSHQVTQMGQEVILRCVPISNHLYFYWYRQILGQKVEFLVSFYNNEISEKSEIFDDQFSVERPDGSNFTLKIRSTKLEDSAMYFCASTTWGLQSSYNSPLHFGNGTRLTVT.

V gene TRBV2 combines with J gene TRBJ2-1, with 11 bases aligning to TRBD1. CDR1 is SNHLY, CDR2 FYNNEI, per germline. This CDR3 contains 13 residues. V was clipped by 7 bases and J by 9 bases; unmatched bases: 5. The CDR3 nucleotides are TGTGCCAGCACCGGGACAGGGGGTTTTGAGCAGTTCTTC. It encodes CASTGTGGFEQFF.

V gene TRBV9 combines with J gene TRBJ2-7, with 10 nucleotides matching TRBD1. The CDR3 has 14 amino acids. CDR1 is SGDLS, CDR2 YYNGEE, per germline. V trimming: 3 bases; J trimming: 6 bases; junction bases outside the gene matches: 6. CDR3 in DNA: TGTGCCAGCAGCGACCGGGACAGGGGCCTCGAGCAGTACTTC. Amino acids: CASSDRDRGLEQYF.

The chain recombines TRBV11-2 with TRBJ1-2; D ambiguous. From germline, CDR1 is SGHAT and CDR2 FQNNGV. The CDR3 loop spans 13 amino acids. Trimming removed 0 bases from V and 14 bases from J, with 16 bases in between. The CDR3 loop reads CASSLDRRGTETF. The CDR3 nucleotides are TGTGCCAGCAGCTTAGATCGTCGGGGAACCGAAACCTTC. The variable domain in full, with the rest retrieved from reference TRBV11-2 and TRBJ1-2, is EAGVAQSPRYKIIEKRQSVAFWCNPISGHATLYWYQQILGQGPKLLIQFQNNGVVDDSQLPKDRFSAERLKGVDSTLKIQPAKLEDSAVYLCASSLDRRGTETFGSGTRLTVV.

The chain uses TRBV2 and TRBJ1-4; TRBD1 matches at 7 bases. Germline V gives CDR1 SNHLY, CDR2 FYNNEI. With V trimmed by 7 bases and J by 4 bases, 9 bases remained unmatched. CDR3 size: 15 residues. This CDR3 is CASTRRGLGNEKLFF. The CDR3 coding sequence is TGTGCCAGCACGAGGAGGGGGCTTGGTAATGAAAAACTGTTTTTT.

This clone was seen just once. V is TRBV12-5 and J is TRBJ2-3; D gene uncertain. The CDR3 extends over 13 amino acids. The germline gives CDR1 LGHNT, CDR2 FRNRAP. V dropped 3 bases and J dropped 0 bases, with 4 bases sitting between them. Here the CDR3 reads CASGFGSTDTQYF. CDR3 bases: TGTGCTAGTGGTTTCGGGAGCACAGATACGCAGTATTTT.

On this clone: The junction does not match germline at one end; this may be a read error. The chain joins TRBV7-9 to TRBJ2-1; D perhaps matches TRBD2 (5 bases). There are 15 residues in the CDR3. The V gene's germline CDR1 is SEHNR and CDR2 FQNEAQ (reference sequence). In DNA form, the CDR3 reads TGTTCCAGCAGCTTTCGTACTAGTGCTATCAATGAGCAGTTCTTC. It is translated as CSSSFRTSAINEQFF.

The V call is TRBV27, the J call TRBJ2-4; 9 bases map to TRBD1. The CDR3 has 19 amino acids. From germline, CDR1 is MNHEY and CDR2 SMNVEV (reference sequence). J was trimmed by 0 bases and V by 5 bases; bases with no gene match: 14. CDR3 protein: CASSAKGQGGNLAKNIQYF. In DNA, the CDR3 is TGTGCCAGCAGTGCCAAGGGACAGGGTGGAAATTTAGCCAAAAACATTCAGTACTTC.

The chain uses TRBV6-5 and TRBJ1-2, with a possible D match to TRBD1 (6 bases). V was pared by 6 bases and J by 4 bases, with 12 bases between. Germline-derived CDR1 and CDR2 are MNHEY and SVGAGI. The CDR3 sequence is 13 residues long. The CDR3 protein is CASRPTGVYGYTF. For the CDR3, the DNA is TGTGCCAGCAGGCCGACAGGAGTCTATGGCTACACCTTC.

This clone was detected a few times. This chain connects TRBV19 to TRBJ1-1, with D possibly being TRBD1 (5 bases). Trimming removed 7 bases from V and 5 bases from J, with 17 bases in between. CDR3 length: 14 amino acids. Germline V gene data show CDR1 as LNHDA and CDR2 as SQIVND (reference sequence). The CDR3 coding sequence is TGTGCCAGTACTGCGGCCGGGGGAAGAACTGAAGCTTTCTTT. Protein product: CASTAAGGRTEAFF.